The clone carrying this T cell receptor (beta chain) showed up just a few times. The antigen is not known. The treatment is: oral pan-JAK inhibitor, 5-10 mg twice daily. This sample is drawn from a study of CD8+ T cells in alopecia areata. As for the study in general: Patients in the treated group were given tofacitinib by mouth, 5 to 10 mg twice a day. Overall study findings and caveats: Sequencing of scalp tissue also captures the resident alphabeta T cells of normal skin.

Reverse transcribed after extraction, RNA yielded cDNA as the sequencing template. The method was immunoSEQ multiplex PCR; TCRdb's version includes in-frame clones alone and lacks a portion of them. The sample lists around 140,000 clones, about 59% occurring once. The V gene lost 10 bases and the J gene lost 8 bases, with 14 bases spanning the gap. CDR3 length equals 12 residues. In germline, CDR1 is SGHVS, CDR2 FQNEAQ. This clonotype originated in a human donor with alopecia areata. This specimen consisted of CD8+ T cells sorted from blood, obtained at week 4, from a patient treated with tofacitinib. The chain carries TRBV7-8 and TRBJ2-2, with D perhaps matching TRBD2 (7 bases). CDR3 coding DNA: TGTGCCACCGGGGGGCACTTGGGGGAGCTGTTTTTT. This sequence encodes CATGGHLGELFF.